A selection of T cell receptor beta chains follows, all from one sample in a study of T cells expressing NK-cell markers. TCRdb re-called the 5' RACE reads and gives one entry per CDR3 protein, without DNA. Across over 350,000 distinct CDR3 sequences, the top ten clones capture over 8.5% of the sample. The sequenced sample was blood T cells: a sorted CD56 or NKG2C T cell subset, CD4+ or CD8+ T cells, or bulk PBMC T cells (not recorded which). The receptors here all came from a woman aged 45-59 years in good health. The CDR3 runs from the conserved cysteine through the conserved F or W.

j_call v_call cdr3_aa
TRBJ2-7 TRBV5-6 CASSLLISNYEQYF
TRBJ1-4 TRBV7-2 CASSFGQRNEKLFF
TRBJ2-5 TRBV5-1 CASSLRSGGAQETQYF
TRBJ1-1 TRBV20-1 CSATGLDTEAFF
TRBJ2-3 TRBV29-1 CSVGARGRGVTQYF
TRBJ2-5 TRBV5-1 CASSRSQETQYF
TRBJ2-3 TRBV20-1 CSARRPAATLDTQYF
TRBJ2-6 TRBV10-3 CAIRSDRDLSSGANVLTF
TRBJ2-1 TRBV4-1 CASSQEGTSSLWEQFF
TRBJ1-3 TRBV15 CATSLPGQGGNTIYF
TRBJ2-6 TRBV5-5 CASSPRQGVAGANVLTF
TRBJ1-2 TRBV12-3/TRBV12-4 CASGVGTDNYGYTF
TRBJ2-7 TRBV5-5 CASSVGHHFSYEQYF
TRBJ1-2 TRBV15 CATSRDPGENYGYTF
TRBJ1-6 TRBV20-1 CSARDGFSSPLHF
TRBJ1-5 TRBV12-3/TRBV12-4 CASSLGRRNQPQHF
TRBJ2-1 TRBV29-1 CSVEGGQANREQFF
TRBJ2-3 TRBV10-3 CAIGQGGRDTQYF
TRBJ2-7 TRBV20-1 CSAGKVGEQYF
TRBJ2-4 TRBV10-3 CAISESPTGTKNIQYF
TRBJ2-1 TRBV20-1 CSARDQGNSYNEQFF
TRBJ2-1 TRBV30 CAWSPRLNEQFF
TRBJ2-5 TRBV5-1 CASSLTSTTPWYQETQYF
TRBJ1-1 TRBV11-2 CASSTNRGLAFF
TRBJ1-5 TRBV7-2 CASSLSYEGKPQHF
TRBJ2-7 TRBV19 CASSITGVTYEQYF
TRBJ2-1 TRBV20-1 CSASRADLGEYNEQFF
TRBJ2-3 TRBV5-1 CASSLSAGSTDTQYF
TRBJ2-2 TRBV7-2 CASSLGIGGELFF
TRBJ1-5 TRBV3-1 CASSPAGRDYQPQHF
TRBJ1-4 TRBV12-3/TRBV12-4 CASSRGTGEKLFF
TRBJ2-3 TRBV20-1 CSAPGLLGWKYF
TRBJ1-4 TRBV12-3/TRBV12-4 CASSSLLTTTRGEKLFF
TRBJ2-2 TRBV15 CATSRDQGARWTGELFF
TRBJ2-5 TRBV5-1 CASSQATGQETQYF
TRBJ1-6 TRBV7-9 CASRENRGLNSPLHF
TRBJ2-2 TRBV7-3 CASSLGAHQTGELFF
TRBJ1-2 TRBV12-5 CASGSVDRGADGYTF
TRBJ2-7 TRBV27 CASSRSGLADYEQYF
TRBJ1-2 TRBV29-1 CSVAGTGNFYGYTF
TRBJ2-1 TRBV20-1 CSARGDLFNEQFF
TRBJ2-7 TRBV6-5 CASSYSKTPGLPYEQYF
TRBJ1-4 TRBV15 CATSRVEGAEGKLFF
TRBJ2-3 TRBV29-1 CSVESPRRGTDTQYF
TRBJ2-1 TRBV2 CASSEAVRQQFF
TRBJ2-2 TRBV5-1 CASSFTEVDGELFF
TRBJ1-6 TRBV20-1 CSARSGSYNSPLHF
TRBJ2-7 TRBV11-2 CASSLGNSPTYEQYF
TRBJ2-1 TRBV10-3 CAISEPEVAAYNEQFF